The text below deals with one TCR beta chain. The antigen is undetermined. This sample was taken from a study of OX40 agonist ivuxolimab in advanced cancers. On the study more broadly: Hepatocellular carcinoma, melanoma, renal cell or head and neck cancer occurred in dose-escalation patients. Regarding the study as a whole: With doses of 0.1-3.0 mg/kg, partial responders showed among the lowest clonal expansion. In general, CD8+ T cells held more expanded clones than CD4+ did, on average.

The repertoire was sequenced with immunoSEQ multiplex PCR; TCRdb's copy has only in-frame clones and lacks some. This sample has about 51,000 clones, with approximately 83% found just once. The TCR was taken from an adult with an advanced solid tumor such as melanoma, head and neck, liver or kidney cancer. The sample consisted of CD4+ or CD8+ T cells sorted from blood, taken in a trial of the OX40 agonist ivuxolimab.

CDR3 sequence: CASRAEAGGFKNIQYF. The CDR3 DNA reads TGTGCCAGCAGAGCCGAGGCAGGGGGCTTCAAAAACATTCAGTACTTC. The genes are TRBV2 and TRBJ2-4; 8 bases fit TRBD1. The germline V gene has CDR1 SNHLY and CDR2 FYNNEI. V lost 6 bases and J lost 3; bases outside the gene matches: 10. This CDR3 comprises 16 residues.